These T cell receptor beta chains were read from a single sample in a study of vaccination and CD4 T cells after COVID-19. TCRdb reprocessed the PCR reads via MiXCR and lists one record per CDR3 protein. The sample has 15,000 to 20,000 distinct CDR3 sequences, 45% to 50% seen once. No antigen has been identified for these receptors. Source material: CD4+ T cells from blood, cultured in vitro. The source of these receptors is a human donor who had recovered from COVID-19. The CDR3 runs from the conserved cysteine through the conserved F or W. Fields, in order: D gene, V gene, clone size, CDR3 protein. A D gene is named only where the DNA matches it firmly. Where a row states a size, it is once, few, many or the class of an expanded clone; other rows omit it.

d_call: -; v_call: TRBV20-1; clone_size: few; cdr3_aa: CSASRGAGTEAFF
d_call: -; v_call: TRBV7-9; clone_size: few; cdr3_aa: CASSLRLDQETQYF
d_call: -; v_call: TRBV5-1; clone_size: -; cdr3_aa: CASRVGDNTEAFF
d_call: TRBD1; v_call: TRBV6-2/TRBV6-3; clone_size: few; cdr3_aa: CASRLDRGKTEAFF
d_call: -; v_call: TRBV19; clone_size: -; cdr3_aa: CSTGGWGGNQPQHF
d_call: TRBD1; v_call: TRBV4-3; clone_size: -; cdr3_aa: CASSQETGVETQYF
d_call: TRBD2; v_call: TRBV6-2/TRBV6-3; clone_size: -; cdr3_aa: CASKDHLLLAGGETQYF
d_call: -; v_call: TRBV7-8; clone_size: few; cdr3_aa: CASSPPGANQPQHF
d_call: -; v_call: TRBV19; clone_size: -; cdr3_aa: CASTREQSNTEAFF
d_call: TRBD2; v_call: TRBV11-3; clone_size: -; cdr3_aa: CASSLGLALHNEQFF
d_call: -; v_call: TRBV30; clone_size: -; cdr3_aa: CAWSAGDGFQPQHF
d_call: -; v_call: TRBV19; clone_size: -; cdr3_aa: CASVGTQAYEQYF
d_call: -; v_call: TRBV9; clone_size: -; cdr3_aa: CASSVLPDTGYGYTF
d_call: -; v_call: TRBV10-3; clone_size: -; cdr3_aa: CAISESAGSGANVLTF
d_call: TRBD1; v_call: TRBV7-3; clone_size: -; cdr3_aa: CASSPTGTDLLDTEAFF
d_call: -; v_call: TRBV4-3; clone_size: -; cdr3_aa: CASSQDDRRGVTEAFF
d_call: TRBD1; v_call: TRBV5-4; clone_size: -; cdr3_aa: CASSRSLGTGVNEQFF
d_call: -; v_call: TRBV20-1; clone_size: -; cdr3_aa: CSAHGNEGRGAQYF
d_call: -; v_call: TRBV11-3; clone_size: -; cdr3_aa: CASSFGGGYGYTF
d_call: -; v_call: TRBV7-3; clone_size: -; cdr3_aa: CASSSGSEQFF
d_call: -; v_call: TRBV7-8; clone_size: -; cdr3_aa: CASSLALKKGQFF
d_call: TRBD2; v_call: TRBV20-1; clone_size: -; cdr3_aa: CSARPTSAELTDTQYF
d_call: -; v_call: TRBV7-2; clone_size: -; cdr3_aa: CASSLRGSTNTGELFF
d_call: -; v_call: TRBV28; clone_size: -; cdr3_aa: CASSTRDGYNSPLHF
d_call: -; v_call: TRBV12-3/TRBV12-4; clone_size: few; cdr3_aa: CASSFRALAATGELFF
d_call: TRBD1; v_call: TRBV25-1; clone_size: -; cdr3_aa: CASSEGQVNTGELFF
d_call: TRBD1; v_call: TRBV19; clone_size: -; cdr3_aa: CASSIGTGNMNTEAFF
d_call: TRBD2; v_call: TRBV20-1; clone_size: few; cdr3_aa: CSALAVTSSTDTQYF
d_call: TRBD2; v_call: TRBV5-1; clone_size: -; cdr3_aa: CASSSGTSGRVGQYF
d_call: -; v_call: TRBV6-1; clone_size: few; cdr3_aa: CASRPVDTYPDTQYF
d_call: -; v_call: TRBV30; clone_size: -; cdr3_aa: CAWSDGTQGGYTF
d_call: -; v_call: TRBV7-9; clone_size: -; cdr3_aa: CASIPGRTGGQAIF
d_call: TRBD1; v_call: TRBV5-1; clone_size: -; cdr3_aa: CASSWTGGASYEQYF
d_call: TRBD2; v_call: TRBV19; clone_size: -; cdr3_aa: CASTMSGGSNTGELFF
d_call: -; v_call: TRBV10-1; clone_size: -; cdr3_aa: CASSDRGRVRTF
d_call: TRBD2; v_call: TRBV11-2; clone_size: few; cdr3_aa: CASGLKREPYNEQFF
d_call: -; v_call: TRBV30; clone_size: -; cdr3_aa: CAWSVAENGYTF
d_call: -; v_call: TRBV7-6; clone_size: -; cdr3_aa: CASSLRDEKLFF
d_call: TRBD1; v_call: TRBV12-3/TRBV12-4; clone_size: -; cdr3_aa: CASSSQGASYEQYF
d_call: -; v_call: TRBV5-1; clone_size: once; cdr3_aa: CASSLGTPSSQETQYF